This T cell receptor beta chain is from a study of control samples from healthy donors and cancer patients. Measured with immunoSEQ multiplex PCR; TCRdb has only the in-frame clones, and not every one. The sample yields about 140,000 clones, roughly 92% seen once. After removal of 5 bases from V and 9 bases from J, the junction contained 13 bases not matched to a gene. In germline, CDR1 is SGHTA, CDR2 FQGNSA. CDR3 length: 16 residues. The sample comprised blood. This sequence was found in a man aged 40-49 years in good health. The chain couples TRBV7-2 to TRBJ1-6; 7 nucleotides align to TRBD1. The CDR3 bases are TGTGCCAGCAGCCCAAGAGACAGGGCGCAAGGTTCACCCCTCCACTTT. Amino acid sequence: CASSPRDRAQGSPLHF.